This T cell receptor beta chain derives from a study of blood T cell repertoires in COVID-19. Cohort assignment relied on participant-reported clinical history. The repertoire was sequenced with immunoSEQ multiplex PCR; TCRdb's copy has only in-frame clones and lacks some. The sample contains approximately 200,000 clones, about nine tenths of which appear only once. What was sequenced was PBMCs or T cells enriched from blood (not recorded which). This TCR was recovered from a young man with acute COVID-19.

The CDR3 loop reads CSALLAGVPKSPNTGELFF. As DNA, the CDR3 is TGCAGCGCCCTACTAGCGGGAGTCCCAAAATCCCCGAACACCGGGGAGCTGTTTTTT. The chain recombines TRBV29-1 with TRBJ2-2, with 11 bases that match TRBD2. CDR3 length: 19 amino acids. J lost 0 bases, V lost 7 bases, and 16 bases had no gene match. Germline-derived CDR1 and CDR2 are SQVTM and ANQGSEA.